The rows below give T cell receptor beta chains drawn from one sample of a study of neoadjuvant anti-PD-1 for oral cavity cancer. Profiled with immunoSEQ multiplex PCR; TCRdb holds only in-frame clones, not every one. The top ten hold approximately 40% of the sample, which has 14,000 to 15,000 clones, roughly 34% seen once. Sequenced here: tumor tissue, sampled after nivolumab (anti-PD-1) treatment. These receptor sequences come from a person aged 35-80 years with oral cavity squamous cell carcinoma. The CDR3 runs from the conserved cysteine through the conserved F or W. The order of the fields is clone size, J gene, V gene, D gene, CDR3 protein, CDR3 DNA. D genes are given only for firm matches. Rows may omit the clone size; those that give it use once, few, many or a size class.

clone_size: few; j_call: TRBJ2-3; v_call: TRBV5-6; d_call: NA; cdr3_aa: CASSPGVGTQYF; cdr3_nt: TGTGCCAGCAGCCCCGGGGTCGGTACGCAGTATTTT
clone_size: NA; j_call: TRBJ2-3; v_call: TRBV5-4; d_call: TRBD2; cdr3_aa: CASSLAGSGFGADTQYF; cdr3_nt: TGTGCCAGCAGCTTGGCGGGTAGCGGGTTTGGGGCAGATACGCAGTATTTT
clone_size: NA; j_call: TRBJ1-5; v_call: TRBV5-6; d_call: TRBD1; cdr3_aa: CASSFGNRGWGNQPQHF; cdr3_nt: TGTGCCAGCAGTTTTGGGAACAGGGGCTGGGGCAATCAGCCCCAGCATTTT
clone_size: many; j_call: TRBJ1-6; v_call: TRBV7-2; d_call: NA; cdr3_aa: CASSIAAAGVSSPLHF; cdr3_nt: TGTGCCAGCAGTATAGCGGCGGCGGGGGTGAGTTCACCCCTCCACTTT
clone_size: medium-sized; j_call: TRBJ2-5; v_call: TRBV5-6; d_call: NA; cdr3_aa: CASSFNFAETQYF; cdr3_nt: TGTGCCAGCAGCTTCAACTTTGCCGAGACCCAGTACTTC
clone_size: few; j_call: TRBJ1-3; v_call: TRBV11-2; d_call: NA; cdr3_aa: CASSLGFRGAAGNTIYF; cdr3_nt: TGTGCCAGCAGCTTAGGGTTCAGGGGAGCTGCTGGAAACACCATATATTTT
clone_size: NA; j_call: TRBJ2-7; v_call: TRBV5-1; d_call: NA; cdr3_aa: CASSTNAYYYEQYF; cdr3_nt: TGCGCCAGCTCGACAAACGCCTATTACTACGAGCAGTACTTC
clone_size: NA; j_call: TRBJ2-2; v_call: TRBV10-1; d_call: NA; cdr3_aa: CASSDRGAGELFF; cdr3_nt: TGCGCCAGCAGTGACAGGGGAGCCGGGGAGCTGTTTTTT
clone_size: few; j_call: TRBJ2-4; v_call: TRBV5-4; d_call: TRBD1; cdr3_aa: CASSGTENIQYF; cdr3_nt: TGTGCCAGCAGTGGGACAGAAAACATTCAGTACTTC
clone_size: NA; j_call: TRBJ2-1; v_call: TRBV7-7; d_call: NA; cdr3_aa: CASSQFEPNEQFF; cdr3_nt: TGTGCCAGCAGCCAGTTTGAGCCCAATGAGCAGTTCTTC
clone_size: NA; j_call: TRBJ1-3; v_call: TRBV7-8; d_call: TRBD1; cdr3_aa: CASSLAESTGPWDTIYF; cdr3_nt: TGTGCCAGCAGCTTAGCCGAATCGACAGGGCCTTGGGACACCATATATTTT
clone_size: few; j_call: TRBJ1-1; v_call: TRBV7-2; d_call: NA; cdr3_aa: CASSLGDRRGTEAFF; cdr3_nt: TGTGCCAGCAGCTTAGGGGATCGGAGGGGCACTGAAGCTTTCTTT
clone_size: NA; j_call: TRBJ2-5; v_call: TRBV5-1; d_call: TRBD2; cdr3_aa: CASSPGTSGEETQYF; cdr3_nt: TGCGCCAGCAGCCCAGGGACTAGCGGAGAAGAGACCCAGTACTTC
clone_size: NA; j_call: TRBJ1-1; v_call: TRBV4-3; d_call: TRBD1; cdr3_aa: CASSQVGRGFPEAFF; cdr3_nt: TGCGCCAGCAGCCAAGTCGGCAGGGGGTTCCCTGAAGCTTTCTTT
clone_size: NA; j_call: TRBJ2-7; v_call: TRBV11-2; d_call: TRBD1; cdr3_aa: CASSLRQGGYEQYF; cdr3_nt: TGTGCCAGCAGCTTACGACAGGGGGGGTACGAGCAGTACTTC
clone_size: NA; j_call: TRBJ1-2; v_call: TRBV11-2; d_call: NA; cdr3_aa: CASSLIRAANYGYTF; cdr3_nt: TGTGCCAGCAGCTTGATCCGCGCAGCTAACTATGGCTACACCTTC
clone_size: few; j_call: TRBJ1-4; v_call: TRBV19; d_call: NA; cdr3_aa: CASSIVGGVEKLFF; cdr3_nt: TGTGCCAGTAGTATAGTTGGAGGGGTTGAAAAACTGTTTTTT
clone_size: NA; j_call: TRBJ2-6; v_call: TRBV7-2; d_call: NA; cdr3_aa: CASSPAGANVLTF; cdr3_nt: TGTGCCAGCAGCCCGGCTGGGGCCAACGTCCTGACTTTC
clone_size: NA; j_call: TRBJ1-2; v_call: TRBV9; d_call: TRBD1; cdr3_aa: CASSVLSGTDYGYTF; cdr3_nt: TGTGCCAGCAGCGTACTCTCCGGGACAGATTATGGCTACACCTTC
clone_size: NA; j_call: TRBJ1-6; v_call: TRBV27; d_call: NA; cdr3_aa: CASSLVRNSPLHF; cdr3_nt: TGTGCCAGCAGTTTAGTGCGGAATTCACCCCTCCACTTT
clone_size: NA; j_call: TRBJ2-2; v_call: TRBV6-5; d_call: TRBD1; cdr3_aa: CASRGGIWSGELFF; cdr3_nt: TGTGCCAGCAGAGGGGGCATATGGAGCGGGGAGCTGTTTTTT
clone_size: NA; j_call: TRBJ2-2; v_call: TRBV7-3; d_call: NA; cdr3_aa: CASSLPVAGELFF; cdr3_nt: TGTGCCAGCAGCTTACCCGTTGCCGGGGAGCTGTTTTTT
clone_size: NA; j_call: TRBJ2-3; v_call: TRBV19; d_call: TRBD1; cdr3_aa: CASSSTGVNLDTQYF; cdr3_nt: TGTGCCAGTAGTTCCACAGGGGTAAATTTAGATACGCAGTATTTT
clone_size: few; j_call: TRBJ1-5; v_call: TRBV5-1; d_call: NA; cdr3_aa: CASTPTGLTYQPQHF; cdr3_nt: TGCGCCAGCACCCCAACGGGGTTAACTTATCAGCCCCAGCATTTT
clone_size: medium-sized; j_call: TRBJ2-5; v_call: TRBV2; d_call: NA; cdr3_aa: CASSEATNQETQYF; cdr3_nt: TGTGCCAGCAGTGAAGCGACTAACCAAGAGACCCAGTACTTC
clone_size: NA; j_call: TRBJ1-6; v_call: TRBV5-6; d_call: NA; cdr3_aa: CASTLSANSPLHF; cdr3_nt: TGTGCCAGCACCCTGAGCGCCAATTCACCCCTCCACTTT
clone_size: few; j_call: TRBJ2-5; v_call: TRBV21-1; d_call: NA; cdr3_aa: CASNNPGLAGLPWETQYF; cdr3_nt: TGTGCCAGCAACAACCCTGGTCTAGCGGGGCTACCGTGGGAGACCCAGTACTTC
clone_size: NA; j_call: TRBJ2-7; v_call: TRBV6-6; d_call: NA; cdr3_aa: CASSLGLELEQYF; cdr3_nt: TGTGCCAGCAGTTTAGGTCTGGAGCTCGAGCAGTACTTC
clone_size: few; j_call: TRBJ2-4; v_call: TRBV7-4; d_call: NA; cdr3_aa: CASSINSGASKNIQYF; cdr3_nt: TGTGCCAGCAGCATTAACAGCGGCGCATCCAAAAACATTCAGTACTTC
clone_size: NA; j_call: TRBJ1-5; v_call: TRBV9; d_call: TRBD1; cdr3_aa: CASSVGQGGNQPQHF; cdr3_nt: TGTGCCAGCAGCGTAGGACAGGGTGGCAATCAGCCCCAGCATTTT
clone_size: NA; j_call: TRBJ1-1; v_call: TRBV9; d_call: TRBD1; cdr3_aa: CASSQLGQRMNTEAFF; cdr3_nt: TGTGCCAGCAGCCAGTTGGGACAGCGCATGAACACTGAAGCTTTCTTT
clone_size: NA; j_call: TRBJ1-1; v_call: TRBV25-1; d_call: NA; cdr3_aa: CASTRGWNTEAFF; cdr3_nt: TGTGCCAGCACCCGGGGGTGGAACACTGAAGCTTTCTTT
clone_size: NA; j_call: TRBJ2-1; v_call: TRBV6-6; d_call: NA; cdr3_aa: CASSPANEQFF; cdr3_nt: TGTGCCAGCAGCCCCGCCAATGAGCAGTTCTTC
clone_size: few; j_call: TRBJ2-7; v_call: TRBV7-7; d_call: NA; cdr3_aa: CASSLSFTSYEQYF; cdr3_nt: TGTGCCAGCAGCTTATCTTTCACCTCCTACGAGCAGTACTTC
clone_size: NA; j_call: TRBJ1-3; v_call: TRBV4-3; d_call: TRBD1; cdr3_aa: CASSQEGQAAGNTIYF; cdr3_nt: TGCGCCAGCAGCCAAGAGGGACAGGCCGCTGGAAACACCATATATTTT
clone_size: once; j_call: TRBJ2-7; v_call: TRBV15; d_call: TRBD1; cdr3_aa: CATSRMTGGSYEQYF; cdr3_nt: TGTGCCACCAGCAGAATGACAGGGGGCTCCTACGAGCAGTACTTC
clone_size: NA; j_call: TRBJ1-5; v_call: TRBV19; d_call: NA; cdr3_aa: CASSAQVYSNQPQHF; cdr3_nt: TGTGCCAGTAGCGCACAGGTTTATAGCAATCAGCCCCAGCATTTT
clone_size: NA; j_call: TRBJ1-2; v_call: TRBV5-1; d_call: NA; cdr3_aa: CASSLGDRSYGYTF; cdr3_nt: TGCGCCAGCAGCTTGGGAGACAGGAGTTATGGCTACACCTTC
clone_size: NA; j_call: TRBJ1-5; v_call: TRBV30; d_call: TRBD1; cdr3_aa: CAWSRDRGTISNQPQHF; cdr3_nt: TGTGCCTGGAGTCGGGACAGAGGGACCATAAGCAATCAGCCCCAGCATTTT
clone_size: few; j_call: TRBJ2-5; v_call: TRBV9; d_call: TRBD2; cdr3_aa: CASSVDDSGGKTQYF; cdr3_nt: TGTGCCAGCAGCGTAGATGATAGCGGGGGCAAGACCCAGTACTTC
clone_size: NA; j_call: TRBJ1-3; v_call: TRBV5-1; d_call: NA; cdr3_aa: CASSLVGQGDSGNTIYF; cdr3_nt: TGCGCCAGCAGCTTGGTGGGACAAGGAGACTCTGGAAACACCATATATTTT
clone_size: NA; j_call: TRBJ1-3; v_call: TRBV5-6; d_call: NA; cdr3_aa: CASTISVSNTIYF; cdr3_nt: TGTGCCAGCACCATTTCCGTTTCAAACACCATATATTTT
clone_size: few; j_call: TRBJ1-2; v_call: TRBV10-3; d_call: NA; cdr3_aa: CAISESFGPITF; cdr3_nt: TGTGCCATCAGTGAGAGTTTTGGACCGATTACCTTC
clone_size: few; j_call: TRBJ1-1; v_call: TRBV19; d_call: NA; cdr3_aa: CASSSGAYTEAFF; cdr3_nt: TGTGCCAGTAGTTCGGGGGCGTACACTGAAGCTTTCTTT
clone_size: NA; j_call: TRBJ1-5; v_call: TRBV28; d_call: TRBD1; cdr3_aa: CASSLMDRDSYSNQPQHF; cdr3_nt: TGTGCCAGCAGTTTAATGGATCGGGACAGCTATAGCAATCAGCCCCAGCATTTT